The 31 T cell receptor beta chains given below trace back to one sample, sequenced in a study of cytomegalovirus exposure and HLA in healthy donors. Use of 60 Vbeta and 13 Jbeta primers characterized the PCR. The repertoire was sequenced with immunoSEQ multiplex PCR; TCRdb's copy has only in-frame clones and lacks some. The specimen's table records approximately 110,000 clones. Sequencing was carried out using PBMCs. The receptors come from a man between 35 and 55 years old in good health and CMV-seropositive.

This chain joins TRBV9 and TRBJ2-3; 7 bases line up with TRBD2. CDR3 length: 16 amino acids. The trim removed 0 bases at V and 5 bases at J, leaving 9 bases unmatched. Germline V gives CDR1 SGDLS, CDR2 YYNGEE. CDR3: CASSVGLASGGDTQYF. As DNA, the CDR3 is TGTGCCAGCAGCGTAGGATTGGCTAGCGGTGGAGATACGCAGTATTTT.

The rearrangement links TRBV19 to TRBJ1-5; D call uncertain. This CDR3 comprises 16 residues. Germline CDR1 LNHDA, CDR2 SQIVND (reference sequence). The germline V and J ends were trimmed by 2 bases and 0 bases, with 11 bases remaining between them. CDR3 residues: CASSIYSGYSNQPQHF. The DNA for the CDR3 is TGTGCCAGTAGTATATACTCGGGATATAGCAATCAGCCCCAGCATTTT.

The V gene is TRBV27, the J gene TRBJ1-4; 8 bases are a match to TRBD1. The germline V gene encodes CDR1 MNHEY and CDR2 SMNVEV (reference sequence). The V gene end was trimmed by 6 bases and the J gene end by 10 bases; junction bases not matched to a gene: 10. The CDR3 runs 14 residues. CDR3 nucleotide sequence: TGTGCCAGCAGCGCCGGGACAGGAGGGCGAAAACTGTTTTTT. This translates into CASSAGTGGRKLFF.

Regarding this clone: The junction shows a germline mismatch at one end, possibly a read error. This sequence joins TRBV7-7 and TRBJ2-7; D is possibly TRBD1 (6 bases). Germline lookup yields CDR1 SSHAT and CDR2 FNYEAQ (reference sequence). The CDR3 extends over 15 amino acids. In nucleotides, the CDR3 is TGTGCTAGCAGCCCAGGGGTCGACCCTATCTACGAGCAGTACTTC. Residues: CASSPGVDPIYEQYF.

The J gene is TRBJ2-7, the V gene TRBV28, with 8 bases that match TRBD1. CDR3 length: 13 residues. Germline CDR1 is MDHEN and CDR2 is SYDVKM. The ends lost 6 bases at V and 6 bases at J; junction bases unmatched: 7. The CDR3 DNA sequence: TGTGCCAGCAGACACAGGGGGTTCGGCGAGCAGTACTTC. Residues: CASRHRGFGEQYF.

The gene calls are TRBV6-4 and TRBJ1-2; 9 bases fit TRBD1. This CDR3 has 14 amino acids. The germline gives CDR1 MRHNA, CDR2 SNTAGT. The V and J ends lost 6 bases and 3 bases, in that order; junction bases with no gene match: 5. Here the CDR3 DNA reads TGTGCCAGCAGAGGACAGGGGAGTGACTATGGCTACACCTTC. This codes for CASRGQGSDYGYTF.

The rearrangement uses TRBV7-2 and TRBJ1-3; 7 positions match TRBD1. Germline trimming cut 1 base from V and 0 bases from J; bases unmatched to any gene: 3. The CDR3 runs 16 residues. Germline V lookup: CDR1 SGHTA, CDR2 FQGNSA. DNA of the CDR3: TGTGCCAGCAGCTTAGAGACAGGGTACTCTGGAAACACCATATATTTT. Its protein product is CASSLETGYSGNTIYF.

This chain joins TRBV5-8 and TRBJ2-2, with TRBD2 identical over 9 bases. The CDR3 length is 16 residues. Germline CDR1 is SGHTS and CDR2 is YDEGEE. Losses at the gene ends were 3 bases for V and 5 bases for J; bases not matched to a gene: 8. This CDR3 is CASSSALAGPTGELFF. The CDR3 region has the DNA TGTGCCAGCAGCTCCGCGCTAGCGGGACCAACCGGGGAGCTGTTTTTT.

V gene TRBV29-1 combines with J gene TRBJ2-5; tentative D call: TRBD2 (6 bases). Germline lookup yields CDR1 SQVTM and CDR2 ANQGSEA. V was pared by 7 bases and J by 4 bases, with 10 bases between. The CDR3 is made up of 11 amino acids. In DNA, the CDR3 is TGCAGCGGCGGGGCCGGAGAGACCCAGTACTTC. This codes for CSGGAGETQYF.

This sequence joins TRBV27 and TRBJ1-1; possibly TRBD1 for D (5 bases). Germline V gives CDR1 MNHEY, CDR2 SMNVEV (reference sequence). The CDR3 spans 14 residues. The germline V and J ends were trimmed by 7 bases and 5 bases, with 17 bases remaining between them. The CDR3 region is CASMQGRGGTEAFF. CDR3 sequence (DNA): TGTGCCAGCATGCAGGGTCGGGGGGGAACTGAAGCTTTCTTT.

The chain is built from TRBV29-1 and TRBJ1-2, with D hard to call. The CDR3 consists of 14 residues. CDR1 is SQVTM and CDR2 is ANQGSEA in the germline V gene. The CDR3 DNA is TGCGCGGCCCCGGCGTCTAACTCTCTCTATGGCTACACCTTC. Its protein is CAAPASNSLYGYTF.

This chain uses TRBV29-1 with TRBJ2-7, with 9 nucleotides matching TRBD2. This CDR3 is 17 amino acids long. Germline-derived CDR1 and CDR2 are SQVTM and ANQGSEA. V lost 2 bases to trimming and J lost 2 bases; unmatched junction nucleotides: 13. CDR3 nucleotides: TGCAGCGTTGAATCGGCAACTCTGGCGGGAGGGGCCTACGAGCAGTACTTC. Encoded protein: CSVESATLAGGAYEQYF.

This chain connects TRBV2 to TRBJ2-3; 11 bases align to TRBD1. The CDR3 covers 15 residues. Germline V lookup: CDR1 SNHLY, CDR2 FYNNEI. V was pared by 2 bases and J by 3 bases, with 1 base of the junction left unmatched. CDR3 bases: TGTGCCAGCAGTGAACGGGACAGGGGGACAGATACGCAGTATTTT. Its translation is CASSERDRGTDTQYF.

This chain uses TRBV4-2 with TRBJ2-7; 12 bases align to TRBD2. Germline CDR1 reads LGHNA; CDR2 reads YNFKEQ. This CDR3 spans 15 amino acids. V was clipped by 5 bases and J by 2 bases; unmatched bases: 4. CDR3 in amino acids: CASSTGLAGPYEQYF. The CDR3, as DNA: TGTGCCAGCAGCACAGGACTAGCGGGACCCTACGAGCAGTACTTC.

This chain uses TRBV5-4 with TRBJ2-3, with 10 bases aligning to TRBD2. There are 17 residues in the CDR3. J lost 6 bases, V lost 0 bases, and 10 bases had no gene match. In germline, CDR1 is SGHNT, CDR2 YYREEE (reference sequence). CDR3 coding DNA: TGTGCCAGCAGCTTGGCGAGCGGGAGGGACCGGGGGGATACGCAGTATTTT. Amino acid sequence: CASSLASGRDRGDTQYF. The complete variable domain, with remaining parts taken from reference TRBV5-4 and TRBJ2-3, reads ETGVTQSPTHLIKTRGQQVTLRCSSQSGHNTVSWYQQALGQGPQFIFQYYREEENGRGNFPPRFSGLQFPNYSSELNVNALELDDSALYLCASSLASGRDRGDTQYFGPGTRLTVL.

The V and J genes are TRBV11-2 and TRBJ2-2; D gene unclear. The V and J ends lost 2 bases and 5 bases respectively, with 3 bases between them. CDR3 length equals 12 residues. The germline V gene encodes CDR1 SGHAT and CDR2 FQNNGV. The CDR3: CASSLITGELFF. In DNA, the CDR3 is TGTGCCAGCAGCTTAATAACCGGGGAGCTGTTTTTT.

The rearrangement uses TRBV19 and TRBJ1-5; possibly TRBD1 for D (5 bases). Germline values: CDR1 LNHDA, CDR2 SQIVND (reference sequence). V was cut by 3 bases and J by 6 bases, with 12 bases left in between. This CDR3 contains 14 residues. CDR3 loop: CASSMVSGGQPQHF. CDR3 in DNA: TGTGCCAGTAGTATGGTATCCGGGGGTCAGCCCCAGCATTTT.

The V call is TRBV28, the J call TRBJ2-3; 8 nucleotides line up with TRBD2. This CDR3 contains 16 residues. V was pared by 5 bases and J by 2 bases, with 9 bases of the junction left unmatched. CDR1 and CDR2 (germline): MDHEN, SYDVKM. The CDR3 DNA sequence: TGTGCCAGCAGTGTAGTAGCGGGGCCCACCACAGATACGCAGTATTTT. Translating gives CASSVVAGPTTDTQYF.

V usage is TRBV9 and J usage is TRBJ2-7; the match to TRBD1 covers 9 bases. The CDR3 extends over 15 amino acids. The germline V gene encodes CDR1 SGDLS and CDR2 YYNGEE. The V and J ends lost 3 bases and 3 bases, in that order; junction bases with no gene match: 7. CDR3 region: CASSEESGQGYEQYF. The CDR3 coding sequence is TGTGCCAGCAGCGAGGAATCGGGACAGGGCTACGAGCAGTACTTC.

The rearrangement links TRBV10-2 to TRBJ1-1; TRBD1 matches 7 bases. The length of the CDR3 is 16 residues. CDR1 is WSHSY and CDR2 is SAAADI in the germline V gene. Trimming took 3 bases from V and 0 from J; bases not matched to a gene: 7. The CDR3 region is CASSDRTGSMNTEAFF. Written as DNA, the CDR3 is TGCGCCAGCAGTGATAGGACAGGCAGTATGAACACTGAAGCTTTCTTT.

The chain couples TRBV5-1 to TRBJ2-2, with TRBD2 identical over 10 bases. Trimming at V came to 6 bases and at J to 1 base, leaving 9 bases not matched to a gene. Germline V gene lookup returns CDR1 SGHRS and CDR2 YFSETQ. The CDR3 spans 17 residues. This CDR3 is CASMGLAGGRNTGELFF. CDR3 nucleotides: TGCGCCAGCATGGGGTTAGCGGGAGGTCGGAACACCGGGGAGCTGTTTTTT. Combining the CDR3 with reference TRBV5-1 and TRBJ2-2 gives the whole variable domain KAGVTQTPRYLIKTRGQQVTLSCSPISGHRSVSWYQQTPGQGLQFLFEYFSETQRNKGNFPGRFSGRQFSNSRSEMNVSTLELGDSALYLCASMGLAGGRNTGELFFGEGSRLTVL.

This rearrangement joins TRBV9 to TRBJ1-1; 9 nucleotides agree with TRBD1. The CDR3 runs 14 residues. CDR1 is SGDLS, CDR2 YYNGEE, per germline. With V trimmed by 0 bases and J by 3 bases, 0 bases remained unmatched. The CDR3: CASSVGQGDTEAFF. For the CDR3, the DNA is TGTGCCAGCAGCGTAGGACAGGGGGACACTGAAGCTTTCTTT.

The rearrangement joins TRBV6-4 to TRBJ1-5; D is unresolved. Trimming removed 6 bases from V and 7 bases from J, with 13 bases in between. There are 13 residues in the CDR3. CDR1 and CDR2 (germline): MRHNA, SNTAGT. This CDR3 is CASSESREQPQHF. CDR3 nucleotides: TGTGCCAGCAGCGAGAGTCGGGAGCAGCCCCAGCATTTT.

V is TRBV5-1 and J is TRBJ2-5; 9 nucleotides line up with TRBD2. The assigned J gene may be wrong: the sequence end matches TRBJ2-7 better. The germline V gene encodes CDR1 SGHRS and CDR2 YFSETQ. The CDR3 has 17 residues. CDR3 sequence: CASSLRWASGISGEQYF. The CDR3 nucleotides read TGCGCCAGCAGCTTGAGGTGGGCTAGCGGGATCTCAGGCGAGCAGTACTTC.

The genes are TRBV7-2 and TRBJ2-6, with TRBD1 as a possible D gene (5 bases). The CDR3 is 16 residues long. V was cut by 2 bases and J by 5 bases, with 13 bases left in between. Germline values: CDR1 SGHTA, CDR2 FQGNSA. The chain's CDR3 is CASSLTGRGWANVLTF. The CDR3 DNA is TGTGCCAGCAGCTTAACGGGTAGGGGTTGGGCCAACGTCCTGACTTTC.

The J gene is TRBJ2-1, the V gene TRBV27; tentatively, D is TRBD2 (7 bases). The CDR3 spans 16 residues. Germline V gene sequence: CDR1 MNHEY, CDR2 SMNVEV (reference sequence). Trimming stripped 2 bases from V and 4 bases from J, with 15 bases between. CDR3 DNA: TGTGCCAGCAGTTTAGAGGTGGGGGGGCCTTACAATGAGCAGTTCTTC. This encodes CASSLEVGGPYNEQFF.

The CDR3 DNA reads as TGTGCCAGCAGTTTTTCGACAGGGACGGCGTCTGAAGCTTTCTTT. It specifies CASSFSTGTASEAFF. J is TRBJ1-1 and V is TRBV28; 7 positions agree with TRBD1. V was clipped by 3 bases and J by 6 bases; unmatched bases: 10. Germline values: CDR1 MDHEN, CDR2 SYDVKM. The CDR3 totals 15 residues.

V is TRBV29-1 and J is TRBJ1-1; TRBD1 matches 7 bases. The CDR3 runs 15 residues. V dropped 3 bases and J dropped 3; count of bases not matched to a gene: 10. Germline lookup yields CDR1 SQVTM and CDR2 ANQGSEA. The CDR3 DNA reads TGCAGCGTTGACCCCCAGGGGGGTCGCCACACTGAAGCTTTCTTT. This codes for CSVDPQGGRHTEAFF.

The V call is TRBV6-5, the J call TRBJ2-7; D might be TRBD1 (5 bases). The germline V and J ends were trimmed by 6 bases and 0 bases, with 12 bases remaining between them. CDR1 MNHEY and CDR2 SVGAGI come from the germline V gene. CDR3 length: 14 amino acids. CDR3 sequence: CASSPQGLSYEQYF. The DNA of the CDR3 is TGTGCCAGCAGCCCTCAGGGCCTCTCCTACGAGCAGTACTTC.

V is TRBV5-1 and J is TRBJ2-7; possibly TRBD2 for D (6 bases). This CDR3 contains 13 residues. Germline V gene data show CDR1 as SGHRS and CDR2 as YFSETQ. V shed 0 bases and J shed 9 bases, with 13 bases lying between them. This chain's CDR3 is CASSLELASRQYF. DNA for the CDR3: TGCGCCAGCAGCTTGGAACTAGCCTCGAGGCAGTACTTC.

The V gene is TRBV29-1, the J gene TRBJ2-7; TRBD2 matches 10 bases. CDR1 and CDR2 from the germline V gene are SQVTM and ANQGSEA. Trimming cost V 5 bases and J 4 bases; bases outside gene matches: 5. The CDR3 is made up of 13 amino acids. The CDR3 nucleotides are TGCAGCGTTCCTAGCGGGAGAGGGTACGAGCAGTACTTC. It yields the protein CSVPSGRGYEQYF.